What follows is one TCR beta chain and its context. The antigen is undetermined. These data originate in a study of cytomegalovirus exposure and HLA in healthy donors. V was pared by 1 base and J by 0 bases, with 13 bases between. Germline V gives CDR1 SEHNR, CDR2 FQNEAQ (reference sequence). This CDR3 is built from 16 residues. A multiplex PCR was run with 60 Vbeta primers and 13 Jbeta primers. Sequenced by immunoSEQ multiplex PCR; TCRdb stores in-frame clones only, minus some. The profile covers roughly 80,000 clones, with roughly 82% appearing a single time and about 12% taken by the ten largest. General study results and limits: The likely origin of a cluster of highly shared sequence variants was a sequencing artifact. Cytomegalovirus status was reportedly diagnosed by the classifier with high sensitivity and specificity.

Material: PBMCs. This TCR was sampled from a male donor in good health and CMV-seropositive. This chain joins TRBV7-9 and TRBJ2-7; a possible D gene is TRBD2 (6 bases). CDR3 DNA: TGTGCCAGCAGCTTAGAGTTTGGCGGGGCCTCCTACGAGCAGTACTTC. Protein: CASSLEFGGASYEQYF.